What follows are 27 T cell receptor beta chains derived from one specimen sequenced in a study of blood T cell repertoires in COVID-19. Libraries were prepared by immunoSEQ multiplex PCR; TCRdb keeps only in-frame clonotypes and omits some of them. The top ten hold more than 25% of the sample, which has around 24,000 clones, 86% seen once. The sequencing sample was made of peripheral blood. These receptors were taken from a human donor with active COVID-19. The donor label of this sample is uncertain.

The CDR3 loop reads CARSLLPGGTEAFF. CDR3 coding DNA: TGTGCCAGAAGCTTGCTCCCGGGGGGCACTGAAGCTTTCTTT. This chain joins TRBV5-3 and TRBJ1-1; possible D gene TRBD1, 5 bases. TRBV5-3 is assigned to the ORF class and has an uncertain function. The ends were cut back, 1 base at V and 4 bases at J, with 11 bases in the middle. The CDR3 is 14 residues long.

The V gene is TRBV5-1, the J gene TRBJ2-7, with TRBD1 matching 9 bases. The J segment lost 5 bases and the V segment lost 0 bases, leaving 6 bases of the junction unmatched. The CDR3 is made up of 15 amino acids. Germline CDR1 SGHRS, CDR2 YFSETQ. The CDR3 protein is CASSLEGQGFDEQYF. CDR3 in DNA: TGCGCCAGCAGCTTGGAGGGACAGGGTTTCGACGAGCAGTACTTC.

This clone was detected a few times. V gene TRBV7-9 combines with J gene TRBJ2-7; maybe TRBD2 (7 bases). CDR1 and CDR2 from the germline V gene are SEHNR and FQNEAQ (reference sequence). CDR3 length: 14 residues. V was cut by 6 bases and J by 3 bases, with 15 bases left in between. The CDR3 DNA is TGTGCCAGCAGTTCTGGAGGGGGGGTCTACGAGCAGTACTTC. Translation gives CASSSGGGVYEQYF.

This chain connects TRBV10-3 to TRBJ2-3; 10 bases align to TRBD2. Germline CDR1 reads ENHRY; CDR2 reads SYGVKD. The CDR3 spans 15 residues. Losses at the gene ends were 7 bases for V and 2 bases for J; bases not matched to a gene: 6. As DNA, the CDR3 is TGTGCCATCAAGGGCAGCGGGGGGGACACAGATACGCAGTATTTT. This sequence encodes CAIKGSGGDTDTQYF.

This chain joins TRBV6-4 and TRBJ2-3; D possibly corresponds to TRBD2 (5 bases). CDR1 MRHNA and CDR2 SNTAGT come from the germline V gene. Trimming took 3 bases from V and 1 from J, leaving 11 bases between them. The CDR3 runs to 15 residues. The CDR3 loop reads CASSELGSGTDTQYF. The CDR3 DNA reads as TGTGCCAGCAGTGAACTAGGGAGCGGCACAGATACGCAGTATTTT.

The chain joins TRBV29-1 to TRBJ2-6, with 9 bases that match TRBD1. The germline V gene has CDR1 SQVTM and CDR2 ANQGSEA. The V and J ends lost 6 bases and 4 bases, in that order; junction bases with no gene match: 16. CDR3 size: 18 residues. The CDR3 coding sequence is TGCAGCGTGGTAGGACCGGGACAGGGCGGAGGAGGGGCCAACGTCCTGACTTTC. Translating gives CSVVGPGQGGGGANVLTF.

V is TRBV7-3 and J is TRBJ2-7, with D tentatively TRBD1 (6 bases). The germline gives CDR1 SGHTA, CDR2 FQGTGA. The CDR3 sequence is 13 residues long. V lost 4 bases to trimming and J lost 4 bases, with 11 bases between them. The CDR3: CASSYGGSYEQYF. The DNA for the CDR3 is TGTGCCAGCAGCTATGGGGGCTCTTACGAGCAGTACTTC.

The J gene is TRBJ2-5, the V gene TRBV25-1; the D gene is possibly TRBD2 (5 bases). V lost 6 bases and J lost 4, with 21 bases in between. The germline V gene has CDR1 MGHDK and CDR2 SYGVNS. The CDR3 is made up of 16 amino acids. The CDR3 region is CASSAVEVFVGETQYF. CDR3 DNA sequence: TGTGCCAGCAGCGCAGTGGAGGTTTTTGTGGGAGAGACCCAGTACTTC.

The chain carries TRBV19 and TRBJ2-1; TRBD2 agrees at 14 bases. The germline gives CDR1 LNHDA, CDR2 SQIVND (reference sequence). The J segment lost 10 bases and the V segment lost 6 bases, leaving 5 bases of the junction unmatched. The CDR3 consists of 14 residues. CDR3 sequence: CASRGTSGRGEQFF. The CDR3 region has the DNA TGTGCCAGTAGGGGGACTAGCGGGAGAGGGGAGCAGTTCTTC.

This clone was detected only a few times. V usage is TRBV19 and J usage is TRBJ1-6; 8 bases map to TRBD1. In germline, CDR1 is LNHDA, CDR2 SQIVND (reference sequence). This CDR3 has 13 residues. The V gene end was trimmed by 5 bases and the J gene end by 8 bases; junction bases not matched to a gene: 2. The CDR3 bases are TGTGCCAGTAGTTCGGACAGGGATTCACCCCTCCACTTT. Residues: CASSSDRDSPLHF.

This chain uses TRBV20-1 with TRBJ2-6; D may be TRBD2 (5 bases). This CDR3 has 15 amino acids. Germline loops: CDR1 DFQATT, CDR2 SNEGSKA (reference sequence). The V gene lost 3 bases and the J gene lost 1 base, with 10 bases spanning the gap. CDR3 coding DNA: TGCAGTGCTAGTTCGCGCGGGTCTGGGGCCAACGTCCTGACTTTC. Amino acid sequence: CSASSRGSGANVLTF.

This chain links TRBV18 with TRBJ2-5; TRBD2 aligns across 7 bases. The CDR3 totals 14 residues. Trimming took 3 bases from V and 1 from J; bases not matched to a gene: 2. In germline, CDR1 is KGHSH, CDR2 LQKENI. In nucleotides, the CDR3 is TGTGCCAGCTCACCCCGGACTAGCCAAGAGACCCAGTACTTC. Residues: CASSPRTSQETQYF.

The CDR3 coding sequence is TGTGCCAGCAGCTTAGACAGGAACACTGAAGCTTTCTTT. Amino acid sequence: CASSLDRNTEAFF. The chain carries TRBV5-4 and TRBJ1-1; maybe TRBD1 (5 bases). V was clipped by 2 bases and J by 1 base, with 6 bases between them. CDR3 size: 13 residues. Germline V gene sequence: CDR1 SGHNT, CDR2 YYREEE (reference sequence). The whole variable domain, filled in from reference TRBV5-4 and TRBJ1-1, reads ETGVTQSPTHLIKTRGQQVTLRCSSQSGHNTVSWYQQALGQGPQFIFQYYREEENGRGNFPPRFSGLQFPNYSSELNVNALELDDSALYLCASSLDRNTEAFFGQGTRLTVV.

V is TRBV5-4 and J is TRBJ2-7; 8 bases are a match to TRBD2. The V gene's germline CDR1 is SGHNT and CDR2 YYREEE (reference sequence). Trimming cost V 3 bases and J 2 bases; bases outside gene matches: 7. The CDR3 covers 15 residues. The CDR3 sequence: CASSSLAVRPYEQYF. CDR3 coding DNA: TGTGCCAGCAGCTCACTAGCGGTCAGGCCCTACGAGCAGTACTTC. Combining the CDR3 with reference TRBV5-4 and TRBJ2-7 gives the whole variable domain ETGVTQSPTHLIKTRGQQVTLRCSSQSGHNTVSWYQQALGQGPQFIFQYYREEENGRGNFPPRFSGLQFPNYSSELNVNALELDDSALYLCASSSLAVRPYEQYFGPGTRLTVT.

This chain connects TRBV2 to TRBJ2-5, with D maybe TRBD2 (5 bases). Per germline, CDR1 SNHLY and CDR2 FYNNEI. CDR3 length equals 13 residues. V was clipped by 4 bases and J by 5 bases, with 11 bases between them. The CDR3 region has the DNA TGTGCCAGCAGTGTGGCTAGCCGTGAGACCCAGTACTTC. It yields the protein CASSVASRETQYF.

This clone was counted only a few times. The genes are TRBV10-2 and TRBJ2-3; D gene ambiguous. This CDR3 contains 15 residues. The V and J ends lost 6 bases and 0 bases respectively, with 13 bases between them. Germline V CDR1 and CDR2: WSHSY, SAAADI. The CDR3 loop is CASRESPTSTDTQYF. The CDR3 region has the DNA TGCGCCAGCAGGGAATCTCCGACTAGCACAGATACGCAGTATTTT.

The genes are TRBV19 and TRBJ2-7, with TRBD1 as a possible D gene (5 bases). The germline V gene encodes CDR1 LNHDA and CDR2 SQIVND (reference sequence). Trimming left V 9 bases short and J 4 bases short, with 19 bases between. There are 14 residues in the CDR3. CDR3 DNA sequence: TGTGCCAGCCGGACGGACGTAGGGGCGTACGAGCAGTACTTC. Protein sequence: CASRTDVGAYEQYF.

This chain uses TRBV5-1 with TRBJ2-1; D gene uncertain. The CDR3 sequence is 12 residues long. Deletions cut 1 base from V and 8 bases from J, with 7 bases between. From germline, CDR1 is SGHRS and CDR2 YFSETQ. The CDR3 spells CASSLMADEQFF. CDR3 coding DNA: TGCGCCAGCAGCTTGATGGCAGATGAGCAGTTCTTC.

The chain links TRBV4-1 to TRBJ2-2; 16 bases match TRBD2. The CDR3 contains 19 residues. Germline V gene lookup returns CDR1 MGHRA and CDR2 YSYEKL. V lost 4 bases to trimming and J lost 4 bases; unmatched junction nucleotides: 9. In DNA form, the CDR3 reads TGCGCCAGCAGCCGTCCGGGACTAGCGGGGGGGCCGTCCACCGGGGAGCTGTTTTTT. This encodes CASSRPGLAGGPSTGELFF.

The V gene is TRBV18, the J gene TRBJ2-7; a possible D gene is TRBD2 (6 bases). The V gene lost 4 bases and the J gene lost 3 bases, with 10 bases spanning the gap. This CDR3 region has 13 residues. The germline V gene has CDR1 KGHSH and CDR2 LQKENI. This CDR3 reads CASSLGTGYEQYF. In nucleotides, the CDR3 is TGTGCCAGCTCACTGGGGACTGGCTACGAGCAGTACTTC.

The chain has TRBV19 and TRBJ2-7; 7 nucleotides align to TRBD1. CDR3 size: 12 residues. Germline-derived CDR1 and CDR2 are LNHDA and SQIVND (reference sequence). V was clipped by 5 bases and J by 5 bases; unmatched bases: 3. CDR3 residues: CASSSGQDEQYF. In DNA, the CDR3 is TGTGCCAGTAGTTCTGGACAGGACGAGCAGTACTTC.

The chain joins TRBV30 to TRBJ1-6, with 7 nucleotides matching TRBD1. Losses at the gene ends were 4 bases for V and 4 bases for J; bases not matched to a gene: 7. The CDR3 consists of 15 residues. CDR1 GTSNPN and CDR2 SVGIG come from the germline V gene (reference sequence). CDR3 nucleotides: TGTGCCTGGACCTTCGACAGGGCTTATAATTCACCCCTCCACTTT. Translation: CAWTFDRAYNSPLHF.

The rearrangement joins TRBV2 to TRBJ2-3; TRBD2 aligns across 7 bases. V shed 7 bases and J 5 bases; nucleotides not matched to a gene: 6. Looked up from germline, CDR1 is SNHLY and CDR2 is FYNNEI. This CDR3 comprises 13 residues. In DNA form, the CDR3 reads TGTGCCAGCACCTGGGGGGGGGAAGATACGCAGTATTTT. The encoded protein is CASTWGGEDTQYF.

The chain carries TRBV5-4 and TRBJ2-5; 9 positions match TRBD2. Trimming took 3 bases from V and 5 from J; bases not matched to a gene: 8. From germline, CDR1 is SGHNT and CDR2 YYREEE (reference sequence). The CDR3 is 15 residues long. The chain's CDR3 is CASSSLSGRGETQYF. In DNA form, the CDR3 reads TGTGCCAGCAGCTCACTTAGCGGGAGAGGGGAGACCCAGTACTTC.

This clone was detected only once. V is TRBV4-1 and J is TRBJ2-1; TRBD1 might be the D (5 bases). Germline-derived CDR1 and CDR2 are MGHRA and YSYEKL. The V gene lost 0 bases and the J gene lost 8 bases, with 11 bases spanning the gap. This CDR3 region has 14 residues. In DNA, the CDR3 is TGCGCCAGCAGCCAAGATCGCAGGGTCGATGAGCAGTTCTTC. Translating gives CASSQDRRVDEQFF.

DNA for the CDR3: TGCGCCAGCAGCCTATGGACAGGGCAGGAGACCCAGTACTTC. This encodes CASSLWTGQETQYF. The rearrangement joins TRBV5-1 to TRBJ2-5; 8 bases align to TRBD1. CDR3 length equals 14 residues. Losses at the gene ends were 4 bases for V and 5 bases for J; bases not matched to a gene: 7. CDR1 and CDR2 from the germline V gene are SGHRS and YFSETQ.

In its sample, this clone was seen a few times. The V and J genes are TRBV6-5 and TRBJ2-7, with D perhaps TRBD2 (5 bases). The CDR3 sequence is 15 residues long. Trimming took 0 bases from V and 2 from J, leaving 11 bases between them. CDR1 is MNHEY, CDR2 SVGAGI, per germline. The CDR3 nucleotides read TGTGCCAGCAGTTACTCTGCGGGCCAGACCTACGAGCAGTACTTC. As protein: CASSYSAGQTYEQYF.